The clone carrying this TCR beta chain was observed once. The record originates from a study of T cell changes during pregnancy in multiple sclerosis. Profiled with immunoSEQ multiplex PCR; TCRdb holds only in-frame clones, not every one. Of about 36,000 clones in the sample, approximately 91% are singletons; the top ten hold around 10%. J was trimmed by 7 bases and V by 7 bases; bases with no gene match: 8. The CDR3 length is 16 residues. CDR1 is SNHLY, CDR2 FYNNEI, per germline. The TCR sequence derives from a female donor with multiple sclerosis, enrolled in a pregnancy study. The V gene is TRBV2, the J gene TRBJ2-2, with 14 bases identical to TRBD2. The sequenced sample was CD8+ T cells from peripheral blood mononuclear cells, obtained in the third trimester of pregnancy. CDR3 in DNA: TGTGCCAGCACCGCGGGACTAGCGGGAGTCGACGGGGAGCTGTTTTTT. It is translated as CASTAGLAGVDGELFF.